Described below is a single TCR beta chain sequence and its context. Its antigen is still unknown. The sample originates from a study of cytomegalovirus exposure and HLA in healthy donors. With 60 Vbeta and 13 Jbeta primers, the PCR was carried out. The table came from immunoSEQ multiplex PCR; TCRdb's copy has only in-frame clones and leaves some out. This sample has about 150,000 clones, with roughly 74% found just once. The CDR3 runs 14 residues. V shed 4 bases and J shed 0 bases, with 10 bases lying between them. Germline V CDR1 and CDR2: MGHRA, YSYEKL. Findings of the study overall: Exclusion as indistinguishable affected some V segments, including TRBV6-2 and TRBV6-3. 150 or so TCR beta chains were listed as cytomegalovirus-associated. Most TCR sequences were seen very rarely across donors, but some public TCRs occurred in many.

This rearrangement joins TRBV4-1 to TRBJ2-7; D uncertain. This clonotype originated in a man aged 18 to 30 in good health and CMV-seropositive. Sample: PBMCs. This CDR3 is CASSPTASSYEQYF. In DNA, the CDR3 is TGCGCCAGCAGCCCAACCGCCAGCTCCTACGAGCAGTACTTC.